This T cell receptor (beta chain) was captured by sequencing in a study of early T cells in non-severe SARS-CoV-2 infection. Study-level results: CD4 and private specificities were missed by VDJdb matching, which favored anti-spike CD8 responses.

One entry per CDR3 protein results from TCRdb running MiXCR on the 5' RACE reads. The sample shows 90,000 to 100,000 distinct CDR3 sequences, about 13% of them seen only once. The CDR3 extends over 16 amino acids. Germline CDR1 is KGHSH and CDR2 is LQKENI. Trimming stripped 0 bases from V and 1 base from J, with 12 bases between. Regarding this clonotype: Its antigen is undetermined.

The sample was whole blood. This clonotype originated in an adult who was a healthcare worker with PCR-confirmed SARS-CoV-2 infection or an uninfected control (not recorded which). The rearrangement uses TRBV18 and TRBJ2-5, with D maybe TRBD2 (6 bases). The CDR3 DNA sequence: TGTGCCAGCTCACCACCGGAAGCGGGCCTCCAAGAGACCCAGTACTTC. Translating gives CASSPPEAGLQETQYF.